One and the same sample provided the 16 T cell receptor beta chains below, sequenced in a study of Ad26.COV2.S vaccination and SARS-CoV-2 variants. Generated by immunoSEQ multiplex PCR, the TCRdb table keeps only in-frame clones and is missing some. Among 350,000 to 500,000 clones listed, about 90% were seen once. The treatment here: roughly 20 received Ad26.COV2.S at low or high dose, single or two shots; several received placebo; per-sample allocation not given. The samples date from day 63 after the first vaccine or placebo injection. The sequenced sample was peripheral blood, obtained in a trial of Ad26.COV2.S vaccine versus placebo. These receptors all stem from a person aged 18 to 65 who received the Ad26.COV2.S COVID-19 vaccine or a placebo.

The CDR3 bases are TGCAGTGCTCTCCTGGCGGTCGAGCAGTACTTC. As protein: CSALLAVEQYF. The rearrangement joins TRBV20-1 to TRBJ2-7; D unresolved. The CDR3 length is 11 residues. V was shortened by 5 bases and J by 6 bases, with 11 bases between the two germline ends. Germline CDR1 is DFQATT and CDR2 is SNEGSKA (reference sequence).

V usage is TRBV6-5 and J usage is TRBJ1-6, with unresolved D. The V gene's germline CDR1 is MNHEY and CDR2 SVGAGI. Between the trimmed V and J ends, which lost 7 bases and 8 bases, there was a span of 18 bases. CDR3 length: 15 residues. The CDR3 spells CASTPEQARDSPLHF. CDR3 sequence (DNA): TGTGCCAGCACCCCGGAGCAGGCTAGGGATTCACCCCTCCACTTT.

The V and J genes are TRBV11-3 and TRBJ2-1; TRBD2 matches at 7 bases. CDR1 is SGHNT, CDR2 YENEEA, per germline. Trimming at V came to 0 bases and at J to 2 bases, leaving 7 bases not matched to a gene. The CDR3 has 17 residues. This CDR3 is CASSLDASSGPYNEQFF. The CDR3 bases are TGTGCCAGCAGCTTAGATGCGTCTAGCGGACCCTACAATGAGCAGTTCTTC.

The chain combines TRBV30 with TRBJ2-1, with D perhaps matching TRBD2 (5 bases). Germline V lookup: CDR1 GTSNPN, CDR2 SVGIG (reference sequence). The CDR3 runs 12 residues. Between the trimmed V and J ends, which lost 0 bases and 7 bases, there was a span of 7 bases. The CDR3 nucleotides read TGTGCCTGGAGTGTAGGGAGAAATGAGCAGTTCTTC. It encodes CAWSVGRNEQFF.

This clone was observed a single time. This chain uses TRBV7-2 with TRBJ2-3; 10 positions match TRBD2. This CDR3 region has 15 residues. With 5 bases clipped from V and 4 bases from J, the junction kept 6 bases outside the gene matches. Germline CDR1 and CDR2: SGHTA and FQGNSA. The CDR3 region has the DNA TGTGCCAGCAGCCCGCAAGCGGGAGGGTCAGATACGCAGTATTTT. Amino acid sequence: CASSPQAGGSDTQYF.

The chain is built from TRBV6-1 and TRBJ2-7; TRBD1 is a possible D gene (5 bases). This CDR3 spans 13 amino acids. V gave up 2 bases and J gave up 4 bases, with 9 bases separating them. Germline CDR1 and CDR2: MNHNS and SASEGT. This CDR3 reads CASSEYKGYEQYF. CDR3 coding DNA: TGTGCCAGCAGTGAATATAAGGGGTACGAGCAGTACTTC.

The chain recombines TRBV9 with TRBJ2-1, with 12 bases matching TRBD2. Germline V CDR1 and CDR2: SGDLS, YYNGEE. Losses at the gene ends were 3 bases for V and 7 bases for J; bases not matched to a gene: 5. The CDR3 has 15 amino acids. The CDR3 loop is CASSASGTSGNEQFF. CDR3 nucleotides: TGTGCCAGCAGCGCCTCCGGGACTAGCGGGAATGAGCAGTTCTTC.

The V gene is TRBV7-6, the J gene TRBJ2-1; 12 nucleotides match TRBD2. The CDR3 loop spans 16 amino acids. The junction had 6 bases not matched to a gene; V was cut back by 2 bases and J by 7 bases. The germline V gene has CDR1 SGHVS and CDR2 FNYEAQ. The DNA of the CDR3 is TGTGCCAGCAGCTTAAGCGCTAGCGGGAGGGGTAATGAGCAGTTCTTC. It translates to CASSLSASGRGNEQFF.

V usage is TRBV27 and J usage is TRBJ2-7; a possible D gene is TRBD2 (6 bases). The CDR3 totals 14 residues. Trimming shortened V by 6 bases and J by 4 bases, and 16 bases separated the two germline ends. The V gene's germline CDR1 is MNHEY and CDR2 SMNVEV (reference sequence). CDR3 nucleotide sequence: TGTGCCAGCAGCCCCCGGGACTTACTTTACGAGCAGTACTTC. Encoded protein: CASSPRDLLYEQYF.

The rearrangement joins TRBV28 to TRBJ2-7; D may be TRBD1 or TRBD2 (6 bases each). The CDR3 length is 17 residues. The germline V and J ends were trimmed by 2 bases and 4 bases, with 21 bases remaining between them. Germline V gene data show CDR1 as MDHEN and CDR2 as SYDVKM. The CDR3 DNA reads TGTGCCAGCAGTTTAACGCCTGACGGGGGCCTACTGTACGAGCAGTACTTC. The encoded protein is CASSLTPDGGLLYEQYF.

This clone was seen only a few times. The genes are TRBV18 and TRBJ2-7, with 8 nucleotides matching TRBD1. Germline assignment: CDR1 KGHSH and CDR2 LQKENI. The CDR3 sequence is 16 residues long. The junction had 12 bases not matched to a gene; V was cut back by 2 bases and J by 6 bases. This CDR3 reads CASSPKFSGQVSEQYF. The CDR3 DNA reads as TGTGCCAGCTCACCAAAGTTTTCGGGACAGGTTTCCGAGCAGTACTTC.

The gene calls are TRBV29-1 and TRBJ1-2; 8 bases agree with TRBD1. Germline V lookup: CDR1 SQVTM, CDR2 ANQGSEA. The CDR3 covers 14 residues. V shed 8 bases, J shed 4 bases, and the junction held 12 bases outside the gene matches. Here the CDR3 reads CSTLYEQGGYGYTF. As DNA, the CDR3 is TGCAGCACACTCTACGAACAGGGGGGCTATGGCTACACCTTC.

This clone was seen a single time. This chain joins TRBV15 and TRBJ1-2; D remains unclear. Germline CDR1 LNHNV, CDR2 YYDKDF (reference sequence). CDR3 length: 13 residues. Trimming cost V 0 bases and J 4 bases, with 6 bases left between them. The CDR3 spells CATSRDGSYGYTF. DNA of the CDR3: TGTGCCACCAGCAGAGATGGGTCCTATGGCTACACCTTC.

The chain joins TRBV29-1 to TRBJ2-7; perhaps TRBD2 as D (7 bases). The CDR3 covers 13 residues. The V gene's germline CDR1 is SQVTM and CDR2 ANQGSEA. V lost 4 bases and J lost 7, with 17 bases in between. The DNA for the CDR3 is TGCAGCGTTGGGGGGCTAGCGGTTAGGGAGCAGTACTTC. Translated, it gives CSVGGLAVREQYF.

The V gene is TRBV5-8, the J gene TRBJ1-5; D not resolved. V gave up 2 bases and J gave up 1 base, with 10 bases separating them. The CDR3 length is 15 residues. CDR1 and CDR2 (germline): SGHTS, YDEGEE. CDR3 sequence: CASSFWGVSNQPQHF. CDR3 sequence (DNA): TGTGCCAGCAGCTTTTGGGGAGTCAGCAATCAGCCCCAGCATTTT.

CDR3 sequence reads: CASSPTGGTVKKLFF. The DNA of the CDR3 is TGTGCCAGCAGCCCCACGGGAGGGACGGTGAAAAAACTGTTTTTT. V is TRBV7-9 and J is TRBJ1-4, with D perhaps matching TRBD1 (5 bases). Germline V lookup: CDR1 SEHNR, CDR2 FQNEAQ (reference sequence). This CDR3 region has 15 residues. Trimming stripped 5 bases from V and 9 bases from J, with 19 bases between.